This T cell receptor (beta chain) was retrieved from a study of memory CD4+ T cells and cytomegalovirus serostatus. At the level of the study: Healthy Belgian adult donors included about nine CMV-positive and some 24 CMV-negative people.

The length of the CDR3 is 18 residues. The sort gate was single viable CD3+CD4+CD8-CD45RO+ cells for memory CD4+ T cells. Here immunoSEQ multiplex PCR was the method, and the copy in TCRdb shows in-frame clones only, minus some. The sample has 80,000 to 100,000 clones, 80% seen once. The TCR was taken from an adult in good health and CMV-seropositive. The material sequenced was memory CD4+ T cells from blood. The chain joins TRBV21-1 to TRBJ2-5; the tabulated D call, TRBD1, remains unverified against the DNA. TRBV21-1 is reported as a pseudogene. DNA of the CDR3: TGTGCCAGCAGCAAATGGGGTCGTCTGGGGACAGGGCAAGAGACCCAGTACTTC. Translated, it gives CASSKWGRLGTGQETQYF.